Each of the 15 T cell receptor beta chains below was sequenced from the same sample in a study of cytomegalovirus exposure and HLA in healthy donors. The PCR had 60 Vbeta and 13 Jbeta primers. Generated by immunoSEQ multiplex PCR, the TCRdb table keeps only in-frame clones and is missing some. The sample gives 150,000 to 200,000 clones, around four fifths of which show up once; approximately 6.5% is in the top ten. The sample was PBMCs. Every receptor here comes from a woman in her forties or fifties in good health and CMV-seropositive.

The chain couples TRBV27 to TRBJ2-3; 8 positions agree with TRBD1. The V gene end was trimmed by 6 bases and the J gene end by 5 bases; junction bases not matched to a gene: 7. There are 14 residues in the CDR3. CDR1 and CDR2 (germline): MNHEY, SMNVEV (reference sequence). The CDR3 DNA sequence: TGTGCCAGCAGCTTTCAGGGGGCGGGAGATACGCAGTATTTT. Its translation: CASSFQGAGDTQYF.

The V and J genes are TRBV29-1 and TRBJ2-1; D is uncertain. The length of the CDR3 is 10 residues. Deletions cut 4 bases from V and 5 bases from J, with 3 bases between. Germline V gene lookup returns CDR1 SQVTM and CDR2 ANQGSEA. The DNA of the CDR3 is TGCAGCGTTGCAAACAATGAGCAGTTCTTC. Residues: CSVANNEQFF.

The rearrangement uses TRBV6-1 and TRBJ1-1, with TRBD1 matching over 11 bases. V lost 5 bases to trimming and J lost 7 bases; unmatched junction nucleotides: 6. The CDR3 has 14 residues. Germline-derived CDR1 and CDR2 are MNHNS and SASEGT. In DNA, the CDR3 is TGTGCCAGCAGTAGGGACAGGGGGTGGGGTGAAGCTTTCTTT. It codes for CASSRDRGWGEAFF.

The CDR3 DNA reads TGTGCCATCAGTGACCAGGGCAGGCAAGAGACCCAGTACTTC. Encoded protein: CAISDQGRQETQYF. This sequence joins TRBV10-3 and TRBJ2-5; possibly TRBD1 for D (5 bases). Germline V lookup: CDR1 ENHRY, CDR2 SYGVKD. V dropped 3 bases and J dropped 2 bases, with 10 bases sitting between them. This CDR3 has 14 amino acids.

The genes are TRBV11-3 and TRBJ2-7; 8 bases agree with TRBD2. V was pared by 7 bases and J by 12 bases, with 17 bases of the junction left unmatched. In germline, CDR1 is SGHNT, CDR2 YENEEA. The CDR3 contains 14 residues. CDR3 DNA sequence: TGTGCCAGCACCTCCCCCGAGGACGGGAGGGCCGGGTACTTC. Translated, it gives CASTSPEDGRAGYF.

V gene TRBV7-2 combines with J gene TRBJ2-7; 8 bases are shared with TRBD2. Germline-derived CDR1 and CDR2 are SGHTA and FQGNSA. The CDR3 is 14 residues long. The trim removed 1 base at V and 2 bases at J, leaving 1 base unmatched. The CDR3 here is CASSLGGLAYEQYF. CDR3 nucleotides: TGTGCCAGCAGCTTAGGGGGACTAGCCTACGAGCAGTACTTC.

This clone was observed a single time. This chain's CDR3 is CAWSPRGEQYF. The CDR3 DNA follows: TGTGCCTGGAGTCCCCGGGGGGAGCAGTACTTC. This sequence joins TRBV30 and TRBJ2-7, with D possibly matching TRBD2 (6 bases). Germline loops: CDR1 GTSNPN, CDR2 SVGIG (reference sequence). This CDR3 is built from 11 residues. V lost 2 bases and J lost 7, with 9 bases in between.

The chain is built from TRBV5-1 and TRBJ2-3; 10 positions match TRBD2. Germline assignment: CDR1 SGHRS and CDR2 YFSETQ. This CDR3 comprises 16 residues. The V and J ends lost 0 bases and 5 bases, in that order; junction bases with no gene match: 6. The CDR3 DNA reads TGCGCCAGCAGCTTGGTGCTAGCGGGAGAAGGAGATACGCAGTATTTT. Encoded protein: CASSLVLAGEGDTQYF.

The CDR3 nucleotides are TGTGCCAGCAGTTTAGGGGGGGGAGGGCGGGAGACCCAGTACTTC. This encodes CASSLGGGGRETQYF. The rearrangement links TRBV28 to TRBJ2-5; 7 bases agree with TRBD2. V lost 2 bases and J lost 5; bases outside the gene matches: 8. This CDR3 is 15 amino acids long. CDR1 is MDHEN and CDR2 is SYDVKM in the germline V gene.

The table lists this clone with a count of one. The same CDR3 is also encoded by other DNA sequences in this sample. The chain couples TRBV6-5 to TRBJ2-3; D remains ambiguous. The CDR3 consists of 12 residues. V lost 4 bases and J 4 bases, leaving 6 bases between the germline ends. Germline V gene sequence: CDR1 MNHEY, CDR2 SVGAGI. CDR3 sequence reads: CASSSRADTQYF. The CDR3 coding sequence is TGTGCCAGCAGTTCCCGAGCAGATACGCAGTATTTT.

The rearrangement uses TRBV19 and TRBJ1-1; 8 positions match TRBD1. The CDR3 is 17 residues long. Germline CDR1 LNHDA, CDR2 SQIVND (reference sequence). With V trimmed by 9 bases and J by 4 bases, 19 bases remained unmatched. The CDR3: CASRMRGTGGLGTEAFF. DNA for the CDR3: TGTGCCAGCAGAATGAGGGGAACAGGGGGTTTGGGCACTGAAGCTTTCTTT.

This clone has a single count. The V gene is TRBV27, the J gene TRBJ1-1; a possible D gene is TRBD1 (5 bases). Germline CDR1 is MNHEY and CDR2 is SMNVEV (reference sequence). V was pared by 5 bases and J by 3 bases, with 16 bases between. This CDR3 has 15 residues. This CDR3 reads CASSKLGSGDTEAFF. CDR3 DNA: TGTGCCAGCAGTAAGTTGGGTTCGGGGGACACTGAAGCTTTCTTT.

The chain employs TRBV18 and TRBJ1-6; D is unresolved. V lost 2 bases and J 7 bases, leaving 9 bases between the germline ends. The CDR3 extends over 14 amino acids. The germline V gene encodes CDR1 KGHSH and CDR2 LQKENI. The CDR3 here is CASSPGQKNSPLHF. The CDR3 DNA is TGTGCCAGCTCACCAGGCCAGAAAAATTCACCCCTCCACTTT.

The V gene is TRBV19, the J gene TRBJ2-4; D remains ambiguous. V dropped 3 bases and J dropped 2 bases, with 11 bases sitting between them. Germline assignment: CDR1 LNHDA and CDR2 SQIVND (reference sequence). The CDR3 is 15 residues long. For the CDR3, the DNA is TGTGCCAGTAGTATGAGAGCAAGTCCCAAAAACATTCAGTACTTC. Its translation: CASSMRASPKNIQYF.

The rearrangement uses TRBV5-8 and TRBJ2-4; 9 bases align to TRBD1. Germline loops: CDR1 SGHTS, CDR2 YDEGEE. J gave up 6 bases and V 0 bases, and 7 bases lay outside the gene matches. This CDR3 region has 16 residues. In DNA, the CDR3 is TGTGCCAGCAGCTTGGTGACAGGGGGTAAACCAAACATTCAGTACTTC. The encoded protein is CASSLVTGGKPNIQYF.